This is a list of T cell receptor beta chains from one sample in a study of somatic mutations in cytotoxic T cells in rheumatoid arthritis. This table comes from immunoSEQ multiplex PCR, and its TCRdb copy is limited to in-frame clones, with some not included. The table includes 15,000 to 20,000 clones, about 80% detected once. Input material: CD8+ T cells sorted from blood. The source is an adult with rheumatoid arthritis. The CDR3 runs from the conserved cysteine through the conserved F or W. Fields, in order: D gene, clone size, V gene, J gene, CDR3 DNA, CDR3 protein. D genes are given only for firm matches. Some rows mark clone size as missing; the rest say once, few, many or name a class of expanded clone.

>.|.|TRBV27|TRBJ1-6
TGTGCCAGCAGTTCAGCAACGGGACACAATAATTCACCCCTCCACTTT
CASSSATGHNNSPLHF
>.|.|TRBV4-2|TRBJ2-3
TGTGCCAGCAGCCAAGCCTCGGGAGCTAGCACAGATACGCAGTATTTT
CASSQASGASTDTQYF
>.|.|TRBV30|TRBJ1-1
TGTGCCACAGAGAACACTGAAGCTTTCTTT
CATENTEAFF
>.|.|TRBV28|TRBJ1-3
TGTGCCAGCAACCAGGGGTTGGCGAACACCATATATTTT
CASNQGLANTIYF
>.|.|TRBV5-1|TRBJ1-6
TGCGCCAGCAGCCGGCCCGGAGCCGGCGGTTCACCCCTCCACTTT
CASSRPGAGGSPLHF
>.|.|TRBV28|TRBJ1-4
TGTGCCAGCAGACCTACACCGACTCTTGCAACTAATGAAAAACTGTTTTTT
CASRPTPTLATNEKLFF
>.|.|TRBV2|TRBJ1-4
TGTGCCAGCACCGGCGGGGAGGGAGTCAATGAAAAACTGTTTTTT
CASTGGEGVNEKLFF
>.|.|TRBV4-1|TRBJ1-5
TGCGCCAGCAGCCAAGGGCTTAGGGTCTTAAACCAGCATTTT
CASSQGLRVLNQHF
>.|few|TRBV19|TRBJ1-5
TGTGCCAGTAGTATGTTTGGGGCCTACAATCAGCCCCAGCATTTT
CASSMFGAYNQPQHF
>.|.|TRBV14|TRBJ2-3
TGTGCCAGCAGCCAAACGGCATTTTCCTACACAGATACGCAGTATTTT
CASSQTAFSYTDTQYF
>.|.|TRBV5-1|TRBJ2-7
TGCGCCAGCAGCTTGGGACCCCCCTGGTCCTACGAGCAGTACTTC
CASSLGPPWSYEQYF
>TRBD1|.|TRBV7-9|TRBJ2-5
TGTGCCAGCAGCTTAGCGTTGGCAGGGGGCATGGAAGAGACCCAGTACTTC
CASSLALAGGMEETQYF
>TRBD2|.|TRBV28|TRBJ2-3
TGTGCCAGCAGCCCTGGGACTAGCGGGACCTCACTCTGGGATACGCAGTATTTT
CASSPGTSGTSLWDTQYF
>.|.|TRBV5-1|TRBJ1-1
TGCGCCAGCAGCTTCAGGTGGGAGGTGACTGAAGCTTTCTTT
CASSFRWEVTEAFF
>TRBD1|few|TRBV5-6|TRBJ1-2
TGTGCCAGCAGCGAGGACAGGGGGCGGCTAGTCGTTGGCTACACCTTC
CASSEDRGRLVVGYTF
>TRBD2|.|TRBV6-5|TRBJ2-1
TGTGCCAGCAGTTACCGGGGGGATTACAATGAGCAGTTCTTC
CASSYRGDYNEQFF
>.|once|TRBV6-6|TRBJ1-4
TGTGCCAGCTCCCAGGGGAGGGAACGAGAAAAACTGTTTTTT
CASSQGREREKLFF
>TRBD1|once|TRBV29-1|TRBJ2-7
TGCAGCGTTGAAGATCGAAAAGGGGGCAACGAGCAGTACTTC
CSVEDRKGGNEQYF
>TRBD2|.|TRBV27|TRBJ2-5
TGTGCCAGTAGTTATACCACGGGGGGAGAGACCCAGTACTTC
CASSYTTGGETQYF
>TRBD1|few|TRBV13|TRBJ2-7
TGTGCCAGCAGCCCAGACAGGGTGCGGCAGTACTTC
CASSPDRVRQYF
>TRBD2|.|TRBV27|TRBJ2-1
TGTGCCAGCAGACTATACGCGGGCGGGGGGGCGGTCCATGAGCAGTTCTTC
CASRLYAGGGAVHEQFF
>TRBD1|.|TRBV29-1|TRBJ2-1
TGCAGCGTTGAGGCCTTTGAGGCAGGTAGAACAGGGGGGAATGAGCAGTTCTTC
CSVEAFEAGRTGGNEQFF
>TRBD2|once|TRBV7-6|TRBJ2-1
TGTGCCAGCAGCTTAGATGCGGGGGGGCCGGGGAATGAGCAGTTCTTC
CASSLDAGGPGNEQFF
>TRBD1|.|TRBV7-9|TRBJ2-3
TGTGCCAGCAGCCCTGACAGGGTGAGGGATACGCAGTATTTT
CASSPDRVRDTQYF
>TRBD2|.|TRBV5-6|TRBJ2-1
TGTGCCAGCAGCATTTTAGCGGGGGATCCCTACAATGAGCAGTTCTTC
CASSILAGDPYNEQFF
>TRBD2|few|TRBV6-4|TRBJ2-3
TGTGCCAGCAGTGAAGCGGGGGAACTTGATACGCAGTATTTT
CASSEAGELDTQYF
>TRBD2|.|TRBV11-2|TRBJ2-1
TGTGCCAGCAGCCCCGGGACTAGGATACATGAGCAGTTCTTC
CASSPGTRIHEQFF
>.|few|TRBV11-2|TRBJ2-7
TGTGCCAGCAGCTTGGGGGGGGGCGCCAGGGTTTCCTACGAGCAGTACTTC
CASSLGGGARVSYEQYF
>TRBD1|few|TRBV27|TRBJ1-5
TGTGCCAGCAGTACCCACGGGACAGACAATCAGCCCCAGCATTTT
CASSTHGTDNQPQHF
>.|.|TRBV14|TRBJ1-6
TGTGCCAGCAGCCAATGGGACTCCTATAATTCACCCCTCCACTTT
CASSQWDSYNSPLHF
>.|once|TRBV4-1|TRBJ1-3
TGCGCCAGCAGCCAAGACCCCGGGGCCTCTGGAAACACCATATATTTT
CASSQDPGASGNTIYF
>.|.|TRBV6-5|TRBJ1-6
TGTGCCAGCAGTTACTCTCTTTGGGAAGTAGATTCACCCCTCCACTTT
CASSYSLWEVDSPLHF
>.|.|TRBV25-1|TRBJ2-2
TGTGCCAGCAGTGGTCCTCTTAACACCGGGGAGCTGTTTTTT
CASSGPLNTGELFF
>TRBD2|.|TRBV15|TRBJ2-7
TGTGCCACCAGCAGAGAAACTAGCGGGAGCTACGAGCAGTACTTC
CATSRETSGSYEQYF
>.|.|TRBV5-1|TRBJ2-3
TGCGCCAGCAGCTTGACTAGTGACTTTACAGATACGCAGTATTTT
CASSLTSDFTDTQYF
>.|.|TRBV7-9|TRBJ2-2
TGTGCCAGCAGCTTAAGCGGGCAGACGAACACCGGGGAGCTGTTTTTT
CASSLSGQTNTGELFF
>.|medium-sized|TRBV6-4|TRBJ2-3
TGTGCCAGCAGTGACTCACAGGGGACTAGCACAGATACGCAGTATTTT
CASSDSQGTSTDTQYF
>.|.|TRBV19|TRBJ2-5
TGTGCCAGTAGGGCTGAACAGGGAAGTGACTGGCCCCAGTACTTC
CASRAEQGSDWPQYF
>TRBD1|.|TRBV13|TRBJ2-1
TGTGCCAGCAGAACAACCCAGGGGGCGATAGACAATGAGCAGTTCTTC
CASRTTQGAIDNEQFF
>.|.|TRBV6-1|TRBJ1-4
TGTGCCAGCAGTGAAGAAGGGGGAGGTCATGAAAAACTGTTTTTT
CASSEEGGGHEKLFF
>TRBD1|.|TRBV27|TRBJ1-4
TGTGCCAGCAGTCTACTCCCCCCAGGGGGCAATGAAAAACTGTTTTTT
CASSLLPPGGNEKLFF
>.|.|TRBV2|TRBJ2-3
TGTGCCAGTCTAGCGTTTTATAGCACAGATACGCAGTATTTT
CASLAFYSTDTQYF
>.|.|TRBV7-9|TRBJ1-3
TGTGCCAGTCCGAAGGCCTCCTCTGGAAACACCATATATTTT
CASPKASSGNTIYF
>TRBD2|.|TRBV27|TRBJ2-2
TGTGCCAGCGCCCCGGCGGGGGCCGGGGAGCTGTTTTTT
CASAPAGAGELFF
>.|.|TRBV27|TRBJ2-7
TGTGCCAGCAGGAGTAGTGGGTCCTACGAGCAGTACTTC
CASRSSGSYEQYF
>.|.|TRBV6-1|TRBJ1-2
TGTGCCAGCAGTGAAGCAATCGAGGGCCTGGGTAATGGCTACACCTTC
CASSEAIEGLGNGYTF
>TRBD2|.|TRBV9|TRBJ2-5
TGTGCCAGCAGCCCAGCGGGGACCGAAGAGACCCAGTACTTC
CASSPAGTEETQYF
>.|.|TRBV7-6|TRBJ2-5
TGTGCCAGCAGCCTAACACCGCACGGAGGTCAGCAAGAGACCCAGTACTTC
CASSLTPHGGQQETQYF